This T cell receptor beta chain is drawn from a study of early T cells in non-severe SARS-CoV-2 infection. Study-level information: Bulk RNA taken from unsorted whole blood was sequenced, leaving chains unpaired.

Between the trimmed V and J ends, which lost 5 bases and 2 bases, there was a span of 13 bases. Germline CDR1 and CDR2: LNHDA and SQIVND (reference sequence). The CDR3 spans 15 residues. This clonotype showed up many times. Its antigen is not identified. Researchers tagged individual cDNA molecules with unique molecular identifiers. MiXCR was run by TCRdb on the 5' RACE reads, yielding one entry per CDR3 protein. The table includes roughly 54,000 distinct CDR3 sequences, 4.5% to 7% detected once. Study-wide findings and caveats: The VDJdb matching leaned toward anti-spike CD8 responses and overlooked private and CD4 specificities.

This sequence originates from an adult who was a healthcare worker with PCR-confirmed SARS-CoV-2 infection or an uninfected control (not recorded which). The chain links TRBV19 to TRBJ1-5; tentatively, D is TRBD1 (5 bases). The specimen sequenced was whole blood. CDR3 region: CASSSGGIGNQPQHF. CDR3 DNA sequence: TGTGCCAGTAGTTCTGGGGGAATTGGCAATCAGCCCCAGCATTTT.